These 3 T cell receptor beta chains originate from one sample sequenced in a study of blood T cell repertoires in COVID-19 (dated by TCRdb to 2018 to 2020). To prepare the library, the immunoSEQ multiplex PCR assay was applied. TCRdb re-hosts the immuneACCESS table, in-frame sequences only. Its copies lack some clones; in the studies checked, an unresolved V gene accounts for under half of them, and the cause for the rest is not known. The sample yields 150,000 to 200,000 clones; about 77% were counted once. The ten top clones hold about 15% of the sample. The sample comprised PBMCs or T cells enriched from blood (not recorded which). These receptors all stem from a woman between 50 and 59 years old with acute COVID-19.

Notes on this clone: At one of its ends the junction is not consistent with the germline gene, which may arise from a read error. The V and J genes are TRBV27 and TRBJ1-4; possibly TRBD1 for D (6 bases). The CDR3 has 12 amino acids. Per the germline V gene, CDR1 is MNHEY and CDR2 is SMNVEV (reference sequence). In nucleotides, the CDR3 is TGTGCCTGCAGGGGACGGGAGGAAAAACTGTTTTTT. It is translated as CACRGREEKLFF.

The chain is built from TRBV5-1 and TRBJ1-3; 9 bases fit TRBD1. Germline lookup yields CDR1 SGHRS and CDR2 YFSETQ. The CDR3 spans 17 residues. Losses at the gene ends were 4 bases for V and 2 bases for J; bases not matched to a gene: 10. Here the CDR3 reads CASSHLPGTGTGNTIYF. The CDR3 coding sequence is TGCGCCAGCAGCCATCTTCCTGGGACAGGGACTGGAAACACCATATATTTT.

V gene TRBV6-2 or TRBV6-3 combines with J gene TRBJ2-1; 8 bases match TRBD2. The V gene's germline CDR1 is MNHEY and CDR2 SVGEGT. The CDR3 is made up of 15 amino acids. Trimming at V came to 0 bases and at J to 4 bases, leaving 2 bases not matched to a gene. Here the CDR3 reads CASSYSGGGYNEQFF. CDR3 bases: TGTGCCAGCAGTTACTCAGGCGGGGGGTACAATGAGCAGTTCTTC.